Following are 29 T cell receptor beta chains from one sample sequenced in a study of blood T cells in healthy people across ages. Alongside a J-beta primer mix, a sample-barcoded 5' primer served in a second PCR lasting about 7 to 12 cycles. Each CDR3 protein is one row after TCRdb ran MiXCR on the 5' RACE reads. The sample has hundreds of thousands of distinct CDR3 sequences; roughly 43% are singletons. The sample was blood. The receptor set was obtained from a man at least 80 years old in good health.

The chain uses TRBV20-1 and TRBJ2-1; 10 bases map to TRBD1. The DNA matches TRBJ2-7 better at its end, which makes the J call doubtful. In germline, CDR1 is DFQATT, CDR2 SNEGSKA (reference sequence). The CDR3 sequence is 14 residues long. CDR3 nucleotide sequence: TGCAGTGCCCGGAGGGGACAGGGGAAATACGAGCAGTACTTC. It codes for CSARRGQGKYEQYF.

Notes on this clonotype: The junction differs from germline at one of its ends, possibly a read error. The chain carries TRBV7-2 and TRBJ1-1; weak D call: TRBD1 (5 bases). Per the germline V gene, CDR1 is SGHTA and CDR2 is FQGNSA. The CDR3 extends over 15 amino acids. This CDR3 reads CASSLMAGRNAEAFF. Written as DNA, the CDR3 is TGTGCCAGCAGCTTAATGGCAGGGAGGAACGCTGAAGCTTTCTTT.

Ten or more counts support this clonotype. The chain uses TRBV25-1 and TRBJ1-5, with D maybe TRBD1 (6 bases). Germline assignment: CDR1 MGHDK and CDR2 SYGVNS. This CDR3 has 14 amino acids. Trimming stripped 5 bases from V and 2 bases from J, with 10 bases between. CDR3 protein: CASSPTGGNQPQHF. The CDR3 DNA reads as TGTGCCAGCAGTCCGACAGGCGGCAATCAGCCCCAGCATTTT.

The chain carries TRBV6-5 and TRBJ2-4; TRBD2 might be the D (6 bases). CDR3 size: 15 residues. Trimming pared 5 bases from V and 6 bases from J, leaving 17 bases between. From germline, CDR1 is MNHEY and CDR2 SVGAGI. CDR3 bases: TGTGCCAGCAGTCTTCGGACGGGGGAGGTAAACATTCAGTACTTC. Its translation: CASSLRTGEVNIQYF.

The V gene is TRBV20-1, the J gene TRBJ2-7; 8 positions match TRBD2. This CDR3 region has 15 residues. With V trimmed by 1 base and J by 5 bases, 10 bases remained unmatched. CDR1 is DFQATT, CDR2 SNEGSKA, per germline (reference sequence). The CDR3, as DNA: TGCAGTGCTAGAGTTGGAATAGCGGGACCCCACGAGCAGTACTTC. Translated: CSARVGIAGPHEQYF.

This clonotype has just a few counts. CDR3 bases: TGTGCCAGCAGAGACGGGTTAAGCACAGATACGCAGTATTTT. It codes for CASRDGLSTDTQYF. The rearrangement uses TRBV6-6 and TRBJ2-3; no definite D call. V gave up 6 bases and J gave up 0 bases, with 10 bases separating them. Per the germline V gene, CDR1 is MNHNY and CDR2 is SVGAGI (reference sequence). The CDR3 extends over 14 amino acids.

Details on this clonotype: A junction boundary mismatches the germline segment, possibly from a read error. For the CDR3, the DNA is TGTGCCAGCGGCCAGGGAAGCTCCTACGATGAGCAGTTCTTC. Protein: CASGQGSSYDEQFF. The genes are TRBV7-2 and TRBJ2-1; a possible D gene is TRBD1 (5 bases). Per the germline V gene, CDR1 is SGHTA and CDR2 is FQGNSA. The CDR3 is made up of 14 amino acids. The full variable domain, with the rest looked up from reference TRBV7-2 and TRBJ2-1, is GAGVSQSPSNKVTEKGKDVELRCDPISGHTALYWYRQSLGQGLEFLIYFQGNSAPDKSGLPSDRFSAERTGGSVSTLTIQRTQQEDSAVYLCASGQGSSYDEQFFGPGTRLTVL.

The J gene is TRBJ2-5, the V gene TRBV7-2; 11 bases are a match to TRBD2. The CDR3 length is 15 residues. Germline trimming cut 5 bases from V and 1 base from J; bases unmatched to any gene: 3. CDR1 SGHTA and CDR2 FQGNSA come from the germline V gene. The CDR3 loop reads CASSEGLAGQETQYF. The CDR3, as DNA: TGTGCCAGCAGCGAAGGACTAGCGGGCCAAGAGACCCAGTACTTC.

The sample holds a few counts of this clonotype. V is TRBV7-2 and J is TRBJ2-1, with TRBD1 as a possible D gene (6 bases). Per the germline V gene, CDR1 is SGHTA and CDR2 is FQGNSA. V gave up 4 bases and J gave up 0 bases, with 10 bases separating them. The length of the CDR3 is 15 residues. In DNA, the CDR3 is TGTGCCAGCAGCTCCACAGGGCCCTCCTACAATGAGCAGTTCTTC. It codes for CASSSTGPSYNEQFF.

The rearrangement uses TRBV4-1 and TRBJ1-2; TRBD1 aligns across 7 bases. CDR3 length: 14 residues. From germline, CDR1 is MGHRA and CDR2 YSYEKL. With V trimmed by 4 bases and J by 2 bases, 4 bases remained unmatched. The CDR3 DNA is TGCGCCAGCAGCCGGGACAGACCCAACTATGGCTACACCTTC. It codes for CASSRDRPNYGYTF.

This clonotype came up many times. The chain employs TRBV29-1 and TRBJ2-6, with 9 bases matching TRBD1. Germline V lookup: CDR1 SQVTM, CDR2 ANQGSEA. The CDR3 totals 16 residues. Trimming cost V 2 bases and J 4 bases; bases outside gene matches: 6. The CDR3 reads CSVEPRDRAGANVLTF. CDR3 bases: TGCAGCGTTGAACCCCGGGACAGGGCCGGGGCCAACGTCCTGACTTTC. Complete variable domain (other parts from reference TRBV29-1 and TRBJ2-6): SAVISQKPSRDICQRGTSLTIQCQVDSQVTMMFWYRQQPGQSLTLIATANQGSEATYESGFVIDKFPISRPNLTFSTLTVSNMSPEDSSIYLCSVEPRDRAGANVLTFGAGSRLTVL.

The chain is built from TRBV2 and TRBJ2-7; 8 bases agree with TRBD1. This CDR3 region has 16 residues. Germline CDR1 SNHLY, CDR2 FYNNEI. The J segment lost 1 base and the V segment lost 6 bases, leaving 11 bases of the junction unmatched. The CDR3 DNA is TGTGCCAGCAGAGGGGGACAGGCTGGGGGATCCTACGAGCAGTACTTC. Translated, it gives CASRGGQAGGSYEQYF.

This clonotype occurred a few times. The chain uses TRBV6-2 or TRBV6-3 and TRBJ2-7; maybe TRBD1 (6 bases). V shed 5 bases and J shed 6 bases, with 14 bases lying between them. The CDR3 has 13 amino acids. Germline V gives CDR1 MNHEY, CDR2 SVGEGT. For the CDR3, the DNA is TGTGCCAGCAGTCCCGACAGGAACCGCGAGCAGTACTTC. Translation gives CASSPDRNREQYF.

In its sample, this clonotype was seen a few times. The genes are TRBV6-2 or TRBV6-3 and TRBJ2-1; 8 bases match TRBD2. Germline V lookup: CDR1 MNHEY, CDR2 SVGEGT. The CDR3 is 16 amino acids. After removal of 6 bases from V and 1 base from J, the junction contained 8 bases not matched to a gene. The chain's CDR3 is CASSLTSGGSYNEQFF. The CDR3 DNA reads as TGTGCCAGCAGCTTAACTAGCGGAGGTTCCTACAATGAGCAGTTCTTC.

In its sample, this clonotype was seen a few times. The rearrangement uses TRBV27 and TRBJ2-1, with TRBD1 matching 9 bases. The length of the CDR3 is 14 residues. The germline V gene has CDR1 MNHEY and CDR2 SMNVEV (reference sequence). The trim removed 5 bases at V and 9 bases at J, leaving 8 bases unmatched. This CDR3 is CASSVNRGLGEQFF. Here the CDR3 DNA reads TGTGCCAGCAGTGTGAACAGGGGGCTGGGTGAGCAGTTCTTC.

This clonotype was detected once. The chain carries TRBV5-1 and TRBJ2-3; D uncertain. The ends were cut back, 0 bases at V and 1 base at J, with 6 bases in the middle. The CDR3 is 14 residues long. The germline CDR1 and CDR2 sequences are SGHRS and YFSETQ. Here the CDR3 DNA reads TGCGCCAGCAGCTTGGGGAAGGGCACAGATACGCAGTATTTT. This gives the protein CASSLGKGTDTQYF.

The chain is built from TRBV6-2 or TRBV6-3 and TRBJ2-1; no clear D gene. Germline V lookup: CDR1 MNHEY, CDR2 SVGEGT. V shed 8 bases and J shed 7 bases, with 9 bases lying between them. The CDR3 contains 11 residues. CDR3 DNA: TGTGCCAGCGCTGATTTGAATGAGCAGTTCTTC. Translated: CASADLNEQFF.

The table lists this clonotype with a few counts. This chain links TRBV14 with TRBJ2-1; no reliable D call. Germline V gene sequence: CDR1 SGHDN, CDR2 FVKESK. The CDR3 covers 15 residues. V dropped 3 bases and J dropped 7 bases, with 16 bases sitting between them. Here the CDR3 DNA reads TGTGCCAGCAGCCAGGAGCGTTTCAGGACGAATGAGCAGTTCTTC. This encodes CASSQERFRTNEQFF. Variable domain in full (rest from reference TRBV14 and TRBJ2-1): EAGVTQFPSHSVIEKGQTVTLRCDPISGHDNLYWYRRVMGKEIKFLLHFVKESKQDESGMPNNRFLAERTGGTYSTLKVQPAELEDSGVYFCASSQERFRTNEQFFGPGTRLTVL.

The J gene is TRBJ1-5, the V gene TRBV18, with D unresolved. This CDR3 contains 15 residues. Germline loops: CDR1 KGHSH, CDR2 LQKENI. Trimming removed 2 bases from V and 4 bases from J, with 12 bases in between. The CDR3 DNA sequence: TGTGCCAGCTCACCAGGGGTTTCGAGTAATCAGCCCCAGCATTTT. It translates to CASSPGVSSNQPQHF.

The rearrangement links TRBV7-9 to TRBJ2-1; D is possibly TRBD2 (5 bases). The CDR3 covers 16 residues. From germline, CDR1 is SEHNR and CDR2 FQNEAQ (reference sequence). V shed 5 bases and J shed 0 bases, with 14 bases lying between them. The CDR3 reads CASSPGVTVSYNEQFF. The CDR3 bases are TGTGCCAGCAGCCCCGGGGTCACGGTCTCCTACAATGAGCAGTTCTTC.

This rearrangement joins TRBV24-1 to TRBJ1-2, with 9 nucleotides matching TRBD1. After removal of 4 bases from V and 5 bases from J, the junction contained 7 bases not matched to a gene. The CDR3 runs 15 residues. Germline loops: CDR1 KGHDR, CDR2 SFDVKD. The CDR3 DNA reads as TGTGCCACCAGTGAATTGACAGGGGGTCGTTATGGCTACACCTTC. Translated, it gives CATSELTGGRYGYTF.

This clonotype was detected once. This sequence joins TRBV13 and TRBJ1-4; D perhaps matches TRBD1 (5 bases). V was trimmed by 2 bases and J by 8 bases, leaving 21 bases between them. Germline values: CDR1 PRHDT, CDR2 FYEKMQ (reference sequence). The CDR3 spans 17 residues. The CDR3 spells CASSLRVGAGRGEKLFF. The CDR3 bases are TGTGCCAGCAGCTTAAGAGTCGGGGCAGGGCGAGGGGAAAAACTGTTTTTT.

This rearrangement joins TRBV27 to TRBJ2-1; TRBD1 agrees at 10 bases. Germline CDR1 is MNHEY and CDR2 is SMNVEV (reference sequence). This CDR3 is built from 15 residues. The V gene end was trimmed by 5 bases and the J gene end by 6 bases; junction bases not matched to a gene: 7. This chain's CDR3 is CASSRVGTGANEQFF. The CDR3 region has the DNA TGTGCCAGCAGTAGAGTCGGGACAGGGGCCAATGAGCAGTTCTTC.

The chain couples TRBV6-2 or TRBV6-3 to TRBJ2-5; 9 bases match TRBD1. Germline CDR1 MNHEY, CDR2 SVGEGT. Unmatched junction bases numbered 6, after V lost 8 bases and J lost 11 bases. The CDR3 has 11 amino acids. The CDR3 spells CASETGGEQYF. The CDR3 bases are TGTGCCAGCGAGACAGGGGGAGAGCAGTACTTC.

The chain couples TRBV20-1 to TRBJ2-3, with D perhaps matching TRBD2 (5 bases). Germline CDR1 DFQATT, CDR2 SNEGSKA (reference sequence). The length of the CDR3 is 13 residues. V lost 6 bases and J lost 2, with 12 bases in between. CDR3 residues: CSARLTSTDTQYF. Written as DNA, the CDR3 is TGCAGTGCCAGACTAACCTCCACAGATACGCAGTATTTT.

This clonotype appeared many times. The chain links TRBV30 to TRBJ2-3; a weak D match, TRBD1 (6 bases). The CDR3 loop spans 14 amino acids. V dropped 3 bases and J dropped 3 bases, with 13 bases sitting between them. Germline V gene data show CDR1 as GTSNPN and CDR2 as SVGIG (reference sequence). The chain's CDR3 is CAWRQGSGTDTQYF. Here the CDR3 DNA reads TGTGCCTGGAGACAGGGCAGTGGGACAGATACGCAGTATTTT. The full variable domain, its missing parts supplied by reference TRBV30 and TRBJ2-3, is SQTIHQWPATLVQPVGSPLSLECTVEGTSNPNLYWYRQAAGRGLQLLFYSVGIGQISSEVPQNLSASRPQDRQFILSSKKLLLSDSGFYLCAWRQGSGTDTQYFGPGTRLTVL.

The chain couples TRBV27 to TRBJ1-6, with D perhaps TRBD1 (5 bases). Trimming pared 0 bases from V and 0 bases from J, leaving 12 bases between. This CDR3 is 18 amino acids long. CDR1 and CDR2 (germline): MNHEY, SMNVEV (reference sequence). The CDR3 loop reads CASSLSTEGSSYNSPLHF. Here the CDR3 DNA reads TGTGCCAGCAGTTTATCGACAGAGGGGAGCTCCTATAATTCACCCCTCCACTTT.

At least ten counts were recorded for this clonotype. J is TRBJ2-4 and V is TRBV28; unclear D gene. The germline V gene encodes CDR1 MDHEN and CDR2 SYDVKM. V was shortened by 6 bases and J by 13 bases, with 22 bases between the two germline ends. The length of the CDR3 is 14 residues. DNA for the CDR3: TGTGCCAGCAGCTCCCAGGCAGGTACTCTACAGCAGTACTTC. Its translation: CASSSQAGTLQQYF.

This clonotype has just a few counts. The J gene is TRBJ2-7, the V gene TRBV20-1, with TRBD2 identical over 11 bases. Looked up from germline, CDR1 is DFQATT and CDR2 is SNEGSKA (reference sequence). There are 14 residues in the CDR3. Trimming at V came to 5 bases and at J to 3 bases, leaving 6 bases not matched to a gene. The CDR3 here is CSAETSGNLYEQYF. CDR3 coding DNA: TGCAGTGCTGAGACTAGCGGGAACCTCTACGAGCAGTACTTC.